Shown below are 20 T cell receptor beta chains from a single sample sequenced in a study of vaccination and CD4 T cells after COVID-19. No antigen is known for these receptors. The study sequenced cultured CD4+ T cell DNA using the Oncomine TCR Beta short-read assay. Via MiXCR, TCRdb re-called the PCR reads, giving one row per CDR3 protein. The sample includes under 15,000 distinct CDR3 sequences, 35% to 50% of them seen just once. The sample's treatment: approximately 9-day PBMC culture with coronavirus spike peptide pools or control peptides (ViraFEST assay). The sequenced sample consisted of CD4+ T cells from blood, cultured in vitro. The receptor source for this set is a human donor who had recovered from COVID-19.

The chain links TRBV11-2 to TRBJ2-7, with D perhaps TRBD1 (6 bases). The CDR3 contains 16 residues. Germline CDR1 SGHAT, CDR2 FQNNGV. The V gene lost 6 bases and the J gene lost 0 bases, with 18 bases spanning the gap. The CDR3 region has the DNA TGTGCCAGCAGACCGAATTACGGGACACACTCCTACGAGCAGTACTTC. Translating it yields CASRPNYGTHSYEQYF.

This clonotype was observed a handful of times. The junction differs from germline at one of its ends, possibly a read error. V gene TRBV7-7 combines with J gene TRBJ2-1, with TRBD1 identical over 9 bases. CDR3 length: 14 residues. CDR1 is SSHAT and CDR2 is FNYEAQ in the germline V gene (reference sequence). As DNA, the CDR3 is TGTGCTAGCAGCTCCTGGGACAGGGACAATGAGCAGTTCTTC. Its translation is CASSSWDRDNEQFF. The full variable domain, its missing parts supplied by reference TRBV7-7 and TRBJ2-1, is GAGVSQSPRYKVTKRGQDVTLRCDPISSHATLYWYQQALGQGPEFLTYFNYEAQPDKSGLPSDRFSAERPEGSISTLTIQRTEQRDSAMYRCASSSWDRDNEQFFGPGTRLTVL.

This clonotype was seen a handful of times. This chain joins TRBV6-2 or TRBV6-3 and TRBJ2-3, with D hard to call. Germline values: CDR1 MNHEY, CDR2 SVGEGT. Trimming took 7 bases from V and 2 from J, leaving 13 bases between them. The CDR3 is made up of 14 amino acids. The CDR3 reads CASTRDWTTDTQYF. The CDR3 DNA is TGTGCCAGCACCCGCGACTGGACCACAGATACGCAGTATTTT.

This clonotype was seen more than once but under ten times. The V call is TRBV19, the J call TRBJ2-1, with 10 positions matching TRBD2. Germline loops: CDR1 LNHDA, CDR2 SQIVND (reference sequence). The CDR3 runs 15 residues. The junction had 5 bases not matched to a gene; V was cut back by 4 bases and J by 5 bases. CDR3 sequence reads: CASSNLAGANNEQFF. For the CDR3, the DNA is TGTGCCAGTAGTAATCTAGCGGGGGCAAACAATGAGCAGTTCTTC.

This clonotype was counted a few times. The V call is TRBV2, the J call TRBJ1-2, with no clear D. V lost 3 bases to trimming and J lost 8 bases, with 16 bases between them. Germline CDR1 SNHLY, CDR2 FYNNEI. The CDR3 loop spans 14 amino acids. The CDR3 DNA reads as TGTGCCAGCAGTGATCTTGTCATATTGGAAGGCTACACCTTC. Protein sequence: CASSDLVILEGYTF.

This clonotype was found a few times. This rearrangement joins TRBV6-5 to TRBJ1-2; TRBD1 matches 9 bases. The CDR3 is 14 residues long. Germline lookup yields CDR1 MNHEY and CDR2 SVGAGI. The trim removed 4 bases at V and 4 bases at J, leaving 4 bases unmatched. The CDR3 DNA sequence: TGTGCCAGCAGTTTGGACAGGGGTCGCTATGGCTACACCTTC. This encodes CASSLDRGRYGYTF.

This chain connects TRBV14 to TRBJ1-2; 7 bases are a match to TRBD1. The V gene end was trimmed by 2 bases and the J gene end by 0 bases; junction bases not matched to a gene: 3. The germline CDR1 and CDR2 sequences are SGHDN and FVKESK. The CDR3 is 15 amino acids. The CDR3 here is CASSQITGANYGYTF. CDR3 DNA: TGTGCCAGCAGCCAAATTACAGGGGCTAACTATGGCTACACCTTC.

This clonotype was counted between two and nine times. The rearrangement joins TRBV12-3 or TRBV12-4 to TRBJ1-5, with TRBD1 matching 7 bases. The CDR3 has 15 residues. The V and J ends lost 6 bases and 6 bases, in that order; junction bases with no gene match: 11. The CDR3 region has the DNA TGTGCCAGCAGCTCCCGACGACAGGGAGTTCAGCCCCAGCATTTT. Its translation: CASSSRRQGVQPQHF.

In this sample, this clonotype is medium-sized. The chain recombines TRBV10-2 with TRBJ2-1; a possible D gene is TRBD2 (6 bases). The CDR3 is 15 residues long. Germline CDR1 and CDR2: WSHSY and SAAADI. The ends were cut back, 5 bases at V and 0 bases at J, with 11 bases in the middle. The CDR3 spells CASSLAASSYNEQFF. CDR3 DNA sequence: TGCGCCAGCAGTTTAGCGGCTAGCTCCTACAATGAGCAGTTCTTC.

The chain couples TRBV23-1 to TRBJ1-1, with TRBD1 identical over 11 bases. TRBV23-1 is flagged as an ORF with uncertain function. V was clipped by 8 bases and J by 0 bases; unmatched bases: 14. The CDR3 loop spans 18 amino acids. The CDR3 sequence: CASRPQTRDRGLNTEAFF. CDR3 nucleotides: TGCGCCAGCCGTCCTCAAACAAGGGACAGGGGGTTGAACACTGAAGCTTTCTTT.

This clonotype showed up just a few times. The chain carries TRBV10-1 and TRBJ2-3; tentatively, D is TRBD1 (6 bases). V was shortened by 0 bases and J by 3 bases, with 7 bases between the two germline ends. The germline gives CDR1 WNHNN, CDR2 SYGVQD (reference sequence). This CDR3 has 14 residues. CDR3 sequence (DNA): TGCGCCAGCAGTGAGTCGAGGGGGACAGATACGCAGTATTTT. Amino acids: CASSESRGTDTQYF.

The rearrangement joins TRBV20-1 to TRBJ2-3; D remains unclear. This CDR3 is built from 12 residues. Per the germline V gene, CDR1 is DFQATT and CDR2 is SNEGSKA (reference sequence). V shed 5 bases and J shed 7 bases, with 13 bases lying between them. CDR3 coding DNA: TGCAGTGCTGGCCCCAGGACGAATACGCAGTATTTT. Protein sequence: CSAGPRTNTQYF.

V usage is TRBV5-5 and J usage is TRBJ1-1; D remains unclear. The V gene's germline CDR1 is SGHKS and CDR2 YYEKEE (reference sequence). The CDR3 has 14 amino acids. V was clipped by 4 bases and J by 4 bases, with 14 bases between them. CDR3 protein: CASSPVGRSTEAFF. The CDR3 nucleotides read TGTGCCAGCAGCCCGGTGGGGAGGTCCACTGAAGCTTTCTTT.

The rearrangement uses TRBV5-8 and TRBJ1-1, with D possibly being TRBD1 (6 bases). The V and J ends lost 2 bases and 10 bases respectively, with 18 bases between them. The CDR3 length is 14 residues. CDR1 and CDR2 (germline): SGHTS, YDEGEE. DNA for the CDR3: TGTGCCAGCAGCTTCCCACAGGGCGTGGCTGGAGCTTTCTTT. It codes for CASSFPQGVAGAFF.

A few counts support this clonotype. V gene TRBV6-5 combines with J gene TRBJ1-2, with a possible D match to TRBD1 (5 bases). V was shortened by 0 bases and J by 3 bases, with 11 bases between the two germline ends. Germline V lookup: CDR1 MNHEY, CDR2 SVGAGI. The CDR3 contains 15 residues. The CDR3 loop reads CASSYSSQGDYGYTF. The CDR3 DNA sequence: TGTGCCAGCAGTTACTCGTCTCAGGGCGACTATGGCTACACCTTC.

The V call is TRBV15, the J call TRBJ2-5; no clear D gene. Trimming took 6 bases from V and 2 from J, leaving 10 bases between them. From germline, CDR1 is LNHNV and CDR2 YYDKDF (reference sequence). The CDR3 length is 13 residues. CDR3 protein: CATSTPGQETQYF. The CDR3 DNA reads TGTGCCACCAGTACCCCAGGTCAAGAGACCCAGTACTTC. The complete variable domain, with remaining parts taken from reference TRBV15 and TRBJ2-5, reads DAMVIQNPRYQVTQFGKPVTLSCSQTLNHNVMYWYQQKSSQAPKLLFHYYDKDFNNEADTPDNFQSRRPNTSFCFLDIRSPGLGDTAMYLCATSTPGQETQYFGPGTRLLVL.

The gene calls are TRBV5-1 and TRBJ2-7; 8 nucleotides match TRBD2. The J segment lost 2 bases and the V segment lost 4 bases, leaving 11 bases of the junction unmatched. Germline CDR1 reads SGHRS; CDR2 reads YFSETQ. The CDR3 covers 16 residues. The CDR3 DNA follows: TGCGCCAGCAGCCCGGGGGGGACGTTCGGGCCCTACGAGCAGTACTTC. It specifies CASSPGGTFGPYEQYF.

The J gene is TRBJ2-7, the V gene TRBV15; 11 bases are a match to TRBD2. V shed 2 bases and J 5 bases; nucleotides not matched to a gene: 5. Germline V gene sequence: CDR1 LNHNV, CDR2 YYDKDF (reference sequence). This CDR3 contains 15 residues. The CDR3, as DNA: TGTGCCACCAGCAGAAAGGGACTAGCGGTTGACGAGCAGTACTTC. Its protein product is CATSRKGLAVDEQYF.

CDR3 in amino acids: CASSATGKGYEQYF. The CDR3 nucleotides read TGTGCCAGCAGTGCGACAGGGAAAGGCTACGAGCAGTACTTC. The V gene is TRBV2, the J gene TRBJ2-7, with 7 bases identical to TRBD1. The CDR3 spans 14 residues. Losses at the gene ends were 4 bases for V and 3 bases for J; bases not matched to a gene: 6. The germline V gene encodes CDR1 SNHLY and CDR2 FYNNEI.

The chain has TRBV11-2 and TRBJ2-7, with 7 bases identical to TRBD1. The V and J ends lost 4 bases and 9 bases, in that order; junction bases with no gene match: 15. The CDR3 consists of 15 residues. Germline V lookup: CDR1 SGHAT, CDR2 FQNNGV. The CDR3, as DNA: TGTGCCAGCAGCTCCCTGACGGGACAGCTTCTCGGGCAGTACTTC. Its translation is CASSSLTGQLLGQYF.